The sequence of this T cell receptor (beta chain) was determined in a study of radiotherapy plus CTLA-4 blockade in lung cancer. Study-wide results and caveats: In blood, early T cell clone dynamics reportedly predicted response best, together with interferon-beta. The study found tumor-derived TCR clones expanded in blood after radiotherapy plus ipilimumab.

Regarding this clone: Its specificity is unknown.

V dropped 5 bases and J dropped 1; count of bases not matched to a gene: 10. This CDR3 has 16 residues. Germline V gives CDR1 LNHDA, CDR2 SQIVND (reference sequence). This table comes from immunoSEQ multiplex PCR, and its TCRdb copy is limited to in-frame clones, with some not included. Altogether 43,000 or so clones are present, more than 60% being singletons, with the ten largest covering less than 20%. The starting material was peripheral blood, obtained from a patient treated with radiotherapy plus ipilimumab. This chain joins TRBV19 and TRBJ1-1; 7 nucleotides align to TRBD1. The clonotype was recovered from a human donor with non-small cell lung cancer who had a partial response to radiotherapy plus ipilimumab. DNA of the CDR3: TGTGCCAGTAGTGCCCGGCTGGGACAGAGGAACACTGAAGCTTTCTTT. Translating it yields CASSARLGQRNTEAFF.